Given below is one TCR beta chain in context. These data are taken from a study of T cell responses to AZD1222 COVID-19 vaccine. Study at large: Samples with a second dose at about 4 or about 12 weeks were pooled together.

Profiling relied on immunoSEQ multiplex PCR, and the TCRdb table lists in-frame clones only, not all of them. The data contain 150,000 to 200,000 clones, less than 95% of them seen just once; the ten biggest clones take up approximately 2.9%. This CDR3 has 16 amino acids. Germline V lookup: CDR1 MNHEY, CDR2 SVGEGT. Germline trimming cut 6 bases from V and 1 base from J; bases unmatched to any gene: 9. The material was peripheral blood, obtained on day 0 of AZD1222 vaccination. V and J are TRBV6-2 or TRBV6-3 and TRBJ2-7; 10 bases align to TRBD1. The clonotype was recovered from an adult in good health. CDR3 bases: TGTGCCAGCAGCGACGACAGGGGGCGATTTTCCTACGAGCAGTACTTC. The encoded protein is CASSDDRGRFSYEQYF.